The 26 T cell receptor beta chains in this list originate from one sample, sequenced in a study of shared clonotypes between healthy human individuals. The table came from immunoSEQ multiplex PCR; TCRdb's copy has only in-frame clones and leaves some out. The data contain approximately 2,200,000 clones, 85% to 95% of them singletons. CD45RO-negative, CCR7-positively selected cells formed the naive CD8 fraction, excluding terminally differentiated effector memory CD45RA+ cells. Sequencing was done on a sample of naive CD8+ T cells from PBMCs. The source is a man younger than 35 in good health. Some clones in this sample may be carry-over from other donors' samples.

The V gene is TRBV7-9, the J gene TRBJ1-4; 9 bases map to TRBD1. Germline V lookup: CDR1 SEHNR, CDR2 FQNEAQ (reference sequence). This CDR3 has 16 residues. V shed 2 bases and J 5 bases; nucleotides not matched to a gene: 6. As DNA, the CDR3 is TGTGCCAGCAGCTTATTCCTGGGACAGGGAAATGAAAAACTGTTTTTT. It specifies CASSLFLGQGNEKLFF.

V usage is TRBV6-5 and J usage is TRBJ2-7, with D possibly being TRBD2 (6 bases). The CDR3 length is 14 residues. Germline lookup yields CDR1 MNHEY and CDR2 SVGAGI. V was pared by 2 bases and J by 2 bases, with 10 bases between. For the CDR3, the DNA is TGTGCCAGCAGTTACGGAGGGTACACCTACGAGCAGTACTTC. Amino acids: CASSYGGYTYEQYF.

In its sample, this clone was seen once. The V call is TRBV2, the J call TRBJ2-1; D ambiguous. V lost 2 bases, J lost 6 bases, and 8 bases lay in between. The CDR3 loop spans 13 amino acids. The V gene's germline CDR1 is SNHLY and CDR2 FYNNEI. The CDR3 is CASSELKGNEQFF. The CDR3 coding sequence is TGTGCCAGCAGTGAACTTAAGGGCAATGAGCAGTTCTTC. Full variable domain (rest looked up from reference TRBV2 and TRBJ2-1): EPEVTQTPSHQVTQMGQEVILRCVPISNHLYFYWYRQILGQKVEFLVSFYNNEISEKSEIFDDQFSVERPDGSNFTLKIRSTKLEDSAMYFCASSELKGNEQFFGPGTRLTVL.

This rearrangement joins TRBV6-5 to TRBJ2-1, with 9 nucleotides matching TRBD2. Per the germline V gene, CDR1 is MNHEY and CDR2 is SVGAGI. The CDR3 loop spans 15 amino acids. V shed 1 base and J 8 bases; nucleotides not matched to a gene: 6. CDR3 residues: CASSYLASGNYEQFF. CDR3 nucleotide sequence: TGTGCCAGCAGTTACTTGGCTAGCGGGAACTATGAGCAGTTCTTC.

DNA of the CDR3: TGTGCCAGCAGCTTCCAAGTCCGGGACCCCCACGAGCAGTACTTC. Residues: CASSFQVRDPHEQYF. This chain connects TRBV7-8 to TRBJ2-7, with D perhaps matching TRBD1 or TRBD2 (5 bases each). The CDR3 contains 15 residues. The V gene lost 3 bases and the J gene lost 5 bases, with 17 bases spanning the gap. The germline gives CDR1 SGHVS, CDR2 FQNEAQ.

The J gene is TRBJ2-4, the V gene TRBV2; 14 bases map to TRBD2. The CDR3 is 19 residues long. Looked up from germline, CDR1 is SNHLY and CDR2 is FYNNEI. J gave up 1 base and V 6 bases, and 11 bases lay outside the gene matches. The CDR3 here is CASRVEPGLAGAAKNIQYF. The DNA of the CDR3 is TGTGCCAGCAGAGTGGAACCGGGACTAGCGGGAGCGGCCAAAAACATTCAGTACTTC.

The V and J genes are TRBV9 and TRBJ1-1; D is ambiguous. This CDR3 contains 15 residues. Trimming pared 6 bases from V and 6 bases from J, leaving 21 bases between. In germline, CDR1 is SGDLS, CDR2 YYNGEE. CDR3: CASTRTVGWESEAFF. The CDR3 nucleotides are TGTGCCAGCACTCGTACCGTAGGTTGGGAATCTGAAGCTTTCTTT.

The V call is TRBV7-9, the J call TRBJ2-1; TRBD1 or TRBD2 may be the D gene (5 bases each). The ends were cut back, 8 bases at V and 3 bases at J, with 23 bases in the middle. Germline-derived CDR1 and CDR2 are SEHNR and FQNEAQ (reference sequence). The CDR3 runs to 17 residues. The CDR3: CASLGWGRAEVYNEQFF. The CDR3 bases are TGTGCCAGCTTAGGGTGGGGACGGGCCGAAGTCTACAATGAGCAGTTCTTC. The full variable domain, rest sourced from reference TRBV7-9 and TRBJ2-1, is DTGVSQNPRHKITKRGQNVTFRCDPISEHNRLYWYRQTLGQGPEFLTYFQNEAQLEKSRLLSDRFSAERPKGSFSTLEIQRTEQGDSAMYLCASLGWGRAEVYNEQFFGPGTRLTVL.

This rearrangement joins TRBV11-2 to TRBJ1-4; no clear D. Trimming cost V 5 bases and J 2 bases, with 9 bases left between them. Germline V gene data show CDR1 as SGHAT and CDR2 as FQNNGV. CDR3 length: 14 residues. The CDR3 DNA sequence: TGTGCCAGCAGCAAAGGAGGGACTAATGAAAAACTGTTTTTT. Protein: CASSKGGTNEKLFF. Based on the CDR3 plus reference TRBV11-2 and TRBJ1-4, the full variable domain is EAGVAQSPRYKIIEKRQSVAFWCNPISGHATLYWYQQILGQGPKLLIQFQNNGVVDDSQLPKDRFSAERLKGVDSTLKIQPAKLEDSAVYLCASSKGGTNEKLFFGSGTQLSVL.

This chain joins TRBV6-5 and TRBJ2-7; no definite D call. CDR3 length equals 14 residues. Germline V gene data show CDR1 as MNHEY and CDR2 as SVGAGI. Between the trimmed V and J ends, which lost 6 bases and 4 bases, there was a span of 16 bases. The CDR3 DNA follows: TGTGCCAGCAGGACTGGGCTATTAGGGTACGAGCAGTACTTC. It yields the protein CASRTGLLGYEQYF.

The chain links TRBV5-4 to TRBJ1-3; no reliable D call. V lost 2 bases to trimming and J lost 1 base, with 7 bases between them. The V gene's germline CDR1 is SGHNT and CDR2 YYREEE (reference sequence). This CDR3 has 14 amino acids. The CDR3: CASSFGMSGNTIYF. The CDR3 DNA sequence: TGTGCCAGCAGCTTTGGGATGTCTGGAAACACCATATATTTT.

J is TRBJ2-7 and V is TRBV30, with 11 positions matching TRBD2. The V gene's germline CDR1 is GTSNPN and CDR2 SVGIG (reference sequence). CDR3 length equals 14 residues. The ends lost 5 bases at V and 2 bases at J; junction bases unmatched: 5. The CDR3, as DNA: TGTGCCTGGGCTACACTAGCGGGAGCCTACGAGCAGTACTTC. Protein: CAWATLAGAYEQYF.

The chain combines TRBV28 with TRBJ2-1; 7 bases are shared with TRBD2. V lost 8 bases, J lost 4 bases, and 8 bases stayed unmatched. This CDR3 contains 14 residues. Germline values: CDR1 MDHEN, CDR2 SYDVKM. Here the CDR3 reads CASGLAGDYNEQFF. The CDR3 bases are TGTGCCAGCGGGCTTGCGGGAGATTACAATGAGCAGTTCTTC.

With respect to this clone: Other DNA sequences in the sample encode the same CDR3. This chain's CDR3 is CASSILNEQFF. The DNA of the CDR3 is TGTGCCAGTAGTATCTTGAATGAGCAGTTCTTC. The chain employs TRBV19 and TRBJ2-1; D is unclear. There are 11 residues in the CDR3. CDR1 LNHDA and CDR2 SQIVND come from the germline V gene (reference sequence). Trimming removed 3 bases from V and 7 bases from J, with 4 bases in between.

V is TRBV27 and J is TRBJ2-7; perhaps TRBD1 as D (6 bases). Deletions cut 2 bases from V and 6 bases from J, with 20 bases between. Germline V gene data show CDR1 as MNHEY and CDR2 as SMNVEV (reference sequence). The CDR3 totals 16 residues. The CDR3 DNA reads as TGTGCCAGCAGTTTAGACTCCCGAACAGGGTCTCTCGAGCAGTACTTC. This codes for CASSLDSRTGSLEQYF.

The count of this clone is one. This chain joins TRBV27 and TRBJ2-1, with D tentatively TRBD2 (5 bases). The V end lost 3 bases, the J end lost 0 bases, and 24 bases lay between the germline ends. This CDR3 is 20 amino acids long. CDR1 MNHEY and CDR2 SMNVEV come from the germline V gene (reference sequence). This CDR3 reads CASSFGSFWTSGSSYNEQFF. In DNA, the CDR3 is TGTGCCAGCAGTTTCGGTTCTTTCTGGACTTCGGGGAGCTCCTACAATGAGCAGTTCTTC.

CDR3 DNA sequence: TGTGCCAGTAGTTCCGTACAGGGGGGCGAGCAGTACTTC. This translates into CASSSVQGGEQYF. The V gene is TRBV19, the J gene TRBJ2-7; 8 bases are shared with TRBD1. J was trimmed by 6 bases and V by 5 bases; bases with no gene match: 6. The germline V gene encodes CDR1 LNHDA and CDR2 SQIVND (reference sequence). CDR3 size: 13 residues.

Written as DNA, the CDR3 is TGTGCCAGCAGCCCCGACAGGGACGAGCAGTACTTC. It encodes CASSPDRDEQYF. The chain carries TRBV7-8 and TRBJ2-7, with TRBD1 matching 7 bases. Germline V lookup: CDR1 SGHVS, CDR2 FQNEAQ. V was clipped by 5 bases and J by 5 bases; unmatched bases: 3. The CDR3 is 12 amino acids. Drawing the rest from reference TRBV7-8 and TRBJ2-7, the complete variable domain is GAGVSQSPRYKVAKRGQDVALRCDPISGHVSLFWYQQALGQGPEFLTYFQNEAQLDKSGLPSDRFFAERPEGSVSTLKIQRTQQEDSAVYLCASSPDRDEQYFGPGTRLTVT.

Remarks on this clone: Additional DNA sequences in this sample encode the identical CDR3. V gene TRBV27 combines with J gene TRBJ2-7; possibly TRBD2 for D (6 bases). This CDR3 is 14 amino acids long. Germline CDR1 is MNHEY and CDR2 is SMNVEV (reference sequence). The germline V and J ends were trimmed by 2 bases and 2 bases, with 10 bases remaining between them. This CDR3 is CASSLRGGPYEQYF. The CDR3 DNA reads as TGTGCCAGCAGTTTAAGGGGAGGCCCCTACGAGCAGTACTTC.

The chain recombines TRBV4-3 with TRBJ2-1, with D possibly being TRBD1 or TRBD2 (6 bases each). Germline V CDR1 and CDR2: LGHNA, YSLEER. The CDR3 sequence is 17 residues long. Trimming took 0 bases from V and 1 from J, leaving 13 bases between them. CDR3 loop: CASSQDRRGLSYNEQFF. The CDR3 DNA sequence: TGCGCCAGCAGCCAAGATAGGAGGGGGTTATCCTACAATGAGCAGTTCTTC.

The J gene is TRBJ2-4, the V gene TRBV5-3; TRBD2 matches 10 bases. TRBV5-3 carries the ORF label, with uncertain function. The CDR3 loop spans 23 amino acids. The J segment lost 0 bases and the V segment lost 0 bases, leaving 21 bases of the junction unmatched. DNA for the CDR3: TGTGCCAGAAGCTTGGACCACCTACGAAATGGGCTAGCGGGAGTAGTAGCCAAAAACATTCAGTACTTC. Its translation is CARSLDHLRNGLAGVVAKNIQYF.

The rearrangement links TRBV11-1 to TRBJ2-3; no clear D. In germline, CDR1 is SGHAT, CDR2 FQDESV (reference sequence). Trimming removed 0 bases from V and 1 base from J, with 11 bases in between. The CDR3 covers 16 residues. The CDR3 protein is CASSLASIRGTDTQYF. In DNA form, the CDR3 reads TGTGCCAGCAGCTTAGCATCGATTAGGGGCACAGATACGCAGTATTTT. Together with reference TRBV11-1 and TRBJ2-3, the CDR3 gives the full variable domain: EAEVAQSPRYKITEKSQAVAFWCDPISGHATLYWYRQILGQGPELLVQFQDESVVDDSQLPKDRFSAERLKGVDSTLKIQPAELGDSAMYLCASSLASIRGTDTQYFGPGTRLTVL.

The table lists this clone with a count of one. The rearrangement joins TRBV7-9 to TRBJ1-5; D is perhaps TRBD1 (6 bases). There are 16 residues in the CDR3. V shed 5 bases and J shed 2 bases, with 16 bases lying between them. Germline V gene sequence: CDR1 SEHNR, CDR2 FQNEAQ (reference sequence). The CDR3 here is CASSLGQGLRNQPQHF. In DNA, the CDR3 is TGTGCCAGCAGCCTAGGCCAGGGGTTGCGCAATCAGCCCCAGCATTTT.

This clone is a singleton in its sample. The CDR3 loop is CASSGRSGANVLTF. CDR3 nucleotide sequence: TGTGCCAGCAGTGGCCGCTCTGGGGCCAACGTCCTGACTTTC. This rearrangement joins TRBV2 to TRBJ2-6; no reliable D call. Germline values: CDR1 SNHLY, CDR2 FYNNEI. Trimming pared 4 bases from V and 0 bases from J, leaving 4 bases between. This CDR3 spans 14 amino acids.

This chain connects TRBV27 to TRBJ2-5; unclear D gene. CDR1 is MNHEY and CDR2 is SMNVEV in the germline V gene (reference sequence). V lost 0 bases and J 1 base, leaving 12 bases between the germline ends. The CDR3 length is 16 residues. CDR3 in amino acids: CASSLSWGGIQETQYF. The CDR3 DNA sequence: TGTGCCAGCAGTTTATCGTGGGGTGGGATCCAAGAGACCCAGTACTTC.

The J gene is TRBJ2-7, the V gene TRBV4-1, with TRBD2 matching over 9 bases. Trimming at V came to 4 bases and at J to 3 bases, leaving 1 base not matched to a gene. Germline lookup yields CDR1 MGHRA and CDR2 YSYEKL. The CDR3 is 13 residues long. The CDR3 loop is CASSPSGNYEQYF. The CDR3 DNA sequence: TGCGCCAGCAGCCCTAGCGGGAACTACGAGCAGTACTTC.